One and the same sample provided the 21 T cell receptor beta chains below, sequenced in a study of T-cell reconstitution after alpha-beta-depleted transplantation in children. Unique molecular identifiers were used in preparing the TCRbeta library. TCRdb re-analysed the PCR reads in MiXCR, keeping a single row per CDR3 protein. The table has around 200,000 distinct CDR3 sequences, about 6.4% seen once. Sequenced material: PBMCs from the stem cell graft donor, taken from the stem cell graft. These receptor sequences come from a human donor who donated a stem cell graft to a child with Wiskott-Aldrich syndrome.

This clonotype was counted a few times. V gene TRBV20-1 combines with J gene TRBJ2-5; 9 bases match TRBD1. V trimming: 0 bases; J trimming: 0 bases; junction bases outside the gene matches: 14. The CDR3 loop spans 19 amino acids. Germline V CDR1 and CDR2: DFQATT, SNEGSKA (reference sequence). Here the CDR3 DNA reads TGCAGTGCTAGAGAAAACAGGGGGCGAGGTTATGAGTACCAAGAGACCCAGTACTTC. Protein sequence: CSARENRGRGYEYQETQYF.

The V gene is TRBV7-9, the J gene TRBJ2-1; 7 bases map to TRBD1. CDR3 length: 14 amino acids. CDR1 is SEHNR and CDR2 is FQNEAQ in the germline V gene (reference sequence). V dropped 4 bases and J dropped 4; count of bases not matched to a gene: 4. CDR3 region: CASSSTGQYNEQFF. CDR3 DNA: TGTGCCAGCAGCTCGACGGGACAGTACAATGAGCAGTTCTTC. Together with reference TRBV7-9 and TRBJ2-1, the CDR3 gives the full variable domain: DTGVSQNPRHKITKRGQNVTFRCDPISEHNRLYWYRQTLGQGPEFLTYFQNEAQLEKSRLLSDRFSAERPKGSFSTLEIQRTEQGDSAMYLCASSSTGQYNEQFFGPGTRLTVL.

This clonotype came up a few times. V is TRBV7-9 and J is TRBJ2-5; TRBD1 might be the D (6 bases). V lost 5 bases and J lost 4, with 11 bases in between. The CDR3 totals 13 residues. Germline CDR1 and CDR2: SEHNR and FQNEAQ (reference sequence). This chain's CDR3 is CASSPTQGETQYF. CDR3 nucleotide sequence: TGTGCCAGCAGCCCCACACAGGGAGAGACCCAGTACTTC.

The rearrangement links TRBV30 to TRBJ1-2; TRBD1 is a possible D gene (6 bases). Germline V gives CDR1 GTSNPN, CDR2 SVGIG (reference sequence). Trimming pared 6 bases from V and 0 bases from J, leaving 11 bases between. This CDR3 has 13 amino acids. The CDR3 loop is CACRTASNYGYTF. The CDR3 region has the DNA TGTGCCTGCCGGACAGCTTCTAACTATGGCTACACCTTC.

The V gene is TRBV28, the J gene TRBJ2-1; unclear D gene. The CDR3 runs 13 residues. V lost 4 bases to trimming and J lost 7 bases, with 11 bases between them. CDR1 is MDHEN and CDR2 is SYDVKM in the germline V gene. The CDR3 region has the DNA TGTGCCAGCAGTTGGATGCTGGCAAATGAGCAGTTCTTC. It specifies CASSWMLANEQFF.

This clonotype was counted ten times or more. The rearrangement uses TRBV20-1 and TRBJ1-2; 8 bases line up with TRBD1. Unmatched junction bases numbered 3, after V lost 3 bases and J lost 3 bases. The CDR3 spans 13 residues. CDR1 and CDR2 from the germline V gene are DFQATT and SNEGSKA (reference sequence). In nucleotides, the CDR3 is TGCAGTGCTAGGGGGACAGGAGACTATGGCTACACCTTC. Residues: CSARGTGDYGYTF.

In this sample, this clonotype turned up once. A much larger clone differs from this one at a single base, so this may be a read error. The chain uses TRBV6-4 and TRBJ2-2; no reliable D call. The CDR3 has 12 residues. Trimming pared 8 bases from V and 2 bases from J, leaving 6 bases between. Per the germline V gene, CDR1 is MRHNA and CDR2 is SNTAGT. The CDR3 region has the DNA TGTGCCAGCGTATTTAACACCGGGGAGCTGTTTTTT. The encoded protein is CASVFNTGELFF.

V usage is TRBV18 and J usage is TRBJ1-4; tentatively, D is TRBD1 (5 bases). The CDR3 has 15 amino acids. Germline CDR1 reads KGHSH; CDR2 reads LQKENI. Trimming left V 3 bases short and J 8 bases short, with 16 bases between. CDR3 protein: CASSPATGDGEKLFF. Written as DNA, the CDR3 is TGTGCCAGCTCACCCGCTACAGGAGACGGCGAAAAACTGTTTTTT.

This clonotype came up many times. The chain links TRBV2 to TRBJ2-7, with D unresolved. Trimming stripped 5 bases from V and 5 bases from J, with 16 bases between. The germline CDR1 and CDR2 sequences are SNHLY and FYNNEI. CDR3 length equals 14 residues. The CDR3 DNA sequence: TGTGCCAGCAGTTTATATCCCCAAACCGACGAGCAGTACTTC. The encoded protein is CASSLYPQTDEQYF.

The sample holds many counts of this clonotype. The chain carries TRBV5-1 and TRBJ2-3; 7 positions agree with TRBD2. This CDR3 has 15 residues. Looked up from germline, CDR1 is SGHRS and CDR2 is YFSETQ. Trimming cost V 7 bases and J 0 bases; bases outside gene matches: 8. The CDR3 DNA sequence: TGCGCCAGCGGACTTCTAGCGGTTAGCACAGATACGCAGTATTTT. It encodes CASGLLAVSTDTQYF.

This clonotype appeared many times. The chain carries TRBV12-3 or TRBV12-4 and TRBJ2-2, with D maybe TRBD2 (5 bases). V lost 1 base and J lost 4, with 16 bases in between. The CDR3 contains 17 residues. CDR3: CASSLGSGRTLTGELFF. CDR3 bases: TGTGCCAGCAGTTTAGGTTCGGGAAGGACCCTCACCGGGGAGCTGTTTTTT.

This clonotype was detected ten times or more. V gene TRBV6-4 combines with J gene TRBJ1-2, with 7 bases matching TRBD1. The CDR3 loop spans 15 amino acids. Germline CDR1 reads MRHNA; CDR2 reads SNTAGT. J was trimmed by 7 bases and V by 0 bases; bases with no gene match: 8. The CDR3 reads CASSDSGTVGSGYTF. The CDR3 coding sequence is TGTGCCAGCAGTGACTCAGGGACAGTGGGGTCTGGCTACACCTTC.

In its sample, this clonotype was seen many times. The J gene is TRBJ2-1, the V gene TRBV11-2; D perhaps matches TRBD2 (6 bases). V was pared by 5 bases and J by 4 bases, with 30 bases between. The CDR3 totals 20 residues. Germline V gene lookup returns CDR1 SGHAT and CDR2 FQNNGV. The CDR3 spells CASSRRDFVPRESTYNEQFF. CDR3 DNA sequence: TGTGCCAGCAGCCGGCGGGACTTCGTCCCCCGAGAGTCAACGTACAATGAGCAGTTCTTC.

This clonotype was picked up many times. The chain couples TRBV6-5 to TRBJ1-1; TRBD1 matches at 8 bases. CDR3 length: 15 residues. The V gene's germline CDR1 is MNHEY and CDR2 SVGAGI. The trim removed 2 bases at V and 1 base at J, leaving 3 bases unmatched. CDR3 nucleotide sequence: TGTGCCAGCAGTTACGCCGGACAGGGGAACACTGAAGCTTTCTTT. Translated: CASSYAGQGNTEAFF.

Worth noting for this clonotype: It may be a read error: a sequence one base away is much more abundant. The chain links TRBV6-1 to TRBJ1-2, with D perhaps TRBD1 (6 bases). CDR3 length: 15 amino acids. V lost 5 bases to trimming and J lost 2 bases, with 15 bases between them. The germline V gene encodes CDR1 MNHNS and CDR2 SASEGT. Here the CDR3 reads CASSTTGNANYGYTF. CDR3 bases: TGTGCCAGCAGTACAACAGGGAACGCCAACTATGGCTACACCTTC.

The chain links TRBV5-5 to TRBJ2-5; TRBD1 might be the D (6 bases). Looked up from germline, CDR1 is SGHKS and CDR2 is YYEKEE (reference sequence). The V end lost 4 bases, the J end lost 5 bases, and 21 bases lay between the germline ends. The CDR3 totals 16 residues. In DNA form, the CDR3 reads TGTGCCAGCAGCCCTGGGAGCATAAGGGGGTCGGAGACCCAGTACTTC. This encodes CASSPGSIRGSETQYF.

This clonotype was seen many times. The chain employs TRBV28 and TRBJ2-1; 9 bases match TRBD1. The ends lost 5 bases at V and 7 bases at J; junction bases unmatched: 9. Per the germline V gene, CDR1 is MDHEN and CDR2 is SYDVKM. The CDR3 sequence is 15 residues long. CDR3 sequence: CASSPWDRVWNEQFF. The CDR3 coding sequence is TGTGCCAGCAGTCCGTGGGACAGGGTGTGGAATGAGCAGTTCTTC.

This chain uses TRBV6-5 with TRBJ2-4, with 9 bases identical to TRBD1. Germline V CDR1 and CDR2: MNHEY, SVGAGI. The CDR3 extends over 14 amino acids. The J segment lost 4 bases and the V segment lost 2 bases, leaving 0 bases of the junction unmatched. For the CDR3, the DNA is TGTGCCAGCAGTTACGGGACAGGGAAAAACATTCAGTACTTC. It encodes CASSYGTGKNIQYF.

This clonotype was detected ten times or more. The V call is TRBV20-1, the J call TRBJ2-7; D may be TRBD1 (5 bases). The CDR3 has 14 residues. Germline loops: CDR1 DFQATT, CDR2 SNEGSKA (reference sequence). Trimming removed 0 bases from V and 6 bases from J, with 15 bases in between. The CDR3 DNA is TGCAGTGCTAGAGAAGACAGCGTCGATGGCGAGCAGTACTTC. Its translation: CSAREDSVDGEQYF.

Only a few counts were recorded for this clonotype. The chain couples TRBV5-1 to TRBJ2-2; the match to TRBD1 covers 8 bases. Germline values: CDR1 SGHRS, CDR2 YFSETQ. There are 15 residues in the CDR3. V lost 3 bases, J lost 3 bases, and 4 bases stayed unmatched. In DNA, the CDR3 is TGCGCCAGCAGCTGGGGGACAGGTGACACCGGGGAGCTGTTTTTT. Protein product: CASSWGTGDTGELFF. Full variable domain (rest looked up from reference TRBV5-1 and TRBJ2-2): KAGVTQTPRYLIKTRGQQVTLSCSPISGHRSVSWYQQTPGQGLQFLFEYFSETQRNKGNFPGRFSGRQFSNSRSEMNVSTLELGDSALYLCASSWGTGDTGELFFGEGSRLTVL.

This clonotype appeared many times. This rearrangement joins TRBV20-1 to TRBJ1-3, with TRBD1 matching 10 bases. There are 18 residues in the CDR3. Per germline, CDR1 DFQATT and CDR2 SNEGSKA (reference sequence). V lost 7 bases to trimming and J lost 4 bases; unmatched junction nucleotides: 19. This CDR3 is CSVDISWTGGPRGNTIYF. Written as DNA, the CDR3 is TGCAGTGTCGACATTTCATGGACAGGGGGACCGAGGGGAAACACCATATATTTT.